This record concerns one T cell receptor beta chain sequence. Original handling: Researchers report that nucleated cell counts were estimated from reference gene primer amplification. Libraries were prepared by immunoSEQ multiplex PCR; TCRdb keeps only in-frame clonotypes and omits some of them. The V and J calls and clone size are taken from that table; D and trimming were inferred from the DNA. The sample includes around 360,000 clones, about 88% seen only once; the top ten take roughly 3%. CDR3 length: 14 amino acids. Germline V gene sequence: CDR1 MDHEN, CDR2 SYDVKM. The V gene lost 4 bases and the J gene lost 6 bases, with 10 bases spanning the gap. Participants spanned ages about 18 to 89 years and resided in some 22 US areas. Participant-given clinical history determined each cohort assignment. This entry comes from a study of blood T cell repertoires in COVID-19. About the study: Sites in the United States, Italy and Spain provided acute and convalescent COVID-19 samples.

The sequencing sample was made of PBMCs or T cells enriched from blood (not recorded which). The chain employs TRBV28 and TRBJ1-6; no clear D. The sequence was collected from a woman under 40 who had recovered from COVID-19. CDR3 DNA sequence: TGTGCCAGCAGTTATCAGGCAACTAATTCACCCCTCCACTTT. Translation gives CASSYQATNSPLHF.